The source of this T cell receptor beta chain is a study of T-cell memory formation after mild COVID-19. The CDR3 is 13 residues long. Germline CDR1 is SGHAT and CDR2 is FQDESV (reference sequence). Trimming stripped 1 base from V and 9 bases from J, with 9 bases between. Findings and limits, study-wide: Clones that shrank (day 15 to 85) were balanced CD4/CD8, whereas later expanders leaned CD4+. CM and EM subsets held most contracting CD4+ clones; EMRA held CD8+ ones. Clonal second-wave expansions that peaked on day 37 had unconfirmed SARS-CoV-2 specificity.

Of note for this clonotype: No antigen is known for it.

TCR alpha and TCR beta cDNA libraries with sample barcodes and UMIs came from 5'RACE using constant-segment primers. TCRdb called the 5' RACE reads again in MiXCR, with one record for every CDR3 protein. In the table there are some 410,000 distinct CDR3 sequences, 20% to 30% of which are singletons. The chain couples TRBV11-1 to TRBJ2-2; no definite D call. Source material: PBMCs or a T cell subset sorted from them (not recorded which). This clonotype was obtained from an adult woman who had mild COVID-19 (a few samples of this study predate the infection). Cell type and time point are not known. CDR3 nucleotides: TGTGCCAGCAGCTTAGGACCCGCGAGGGAGCTGTTTTTT. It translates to CASSLGPARELFF. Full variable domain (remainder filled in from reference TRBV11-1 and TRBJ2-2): EAEVAQSPRYKITEKSQAVAFWCDPISGHATLYWYRQILGQGPELLVQFQDESVVDDSQLPKDRFSAERLKGVDSTLKIQPAELGDSAMYLCASSLGPARELFFGEGSRLTVL.